The entry below describes one T cell receptor beta chain. Antigen unknown. TCRdb reprocessed the 5' RACE reads with MiXCR, giving one entry per CDR3 protein. This table holds 520,000 or so distinct CDR3 sequences, less than 25% found once. The sample comes from a study of identical twins. Study-level points and caveats: Zero-insertion analyses could be partly confounded by invariant MAIT and iNKT cells. Twin sharing of out-of-frame TCR alpha was underestimated by models in monozygotic pairs.

This same sample was also taken into another study, of T cells expressing NK-cell markers. That paper notes: The eight sequenced donors comprised seven who were HCMV-seropositive and one who was seronegative.

Sequenced sample: CD4+ T cells sorted from blood. The sequence came from a woman younger than 35 in good health.

CDR3 coding DNA: TGTGCCATCAGCCTTGATGGGGACAGGATTGGGGGCTACACCTTC. Translated: CAISLDGDRIGGYTF. The rearrangement uses TRBV10-3 and TRBJ1-2; the match to TRBD1 covers 8 bases. CDR1 is ENHRY and CDR2 is SYGVKD in the germline V gene. V was pared by 6 bases and J by 8 bases, with 14 bases of the junction left unmatched. The CDR3 is 15 residues long.